This T cell receptor beta chain derives from a study of T cell repertoires in cytomegalovirus infection. About the study: In public TCR beta signatures, there were indications of both CMV infection and matching HLA type. Study findings and constraints: Frequencies of public TCR beta families were cumulated, and this identified carriers of CMV plus the relevant HLA.

Trimming stripped 4 bases from V and 7 bases from J, with 11 bases between. The CDR3 totals 12 residues. The germline V gene encodes CDR1 SGHTA and CDR2 FQGNSA. MiXCR was run by TCRdb on the reads, yielding one entry per CDR3 protein. The profile shows roughly 150,000 distinct CDR3 sequences, 20% to 25% of them singletons. Details on this clonotype: The target antigen is unknown.

This specimen was CD8+ T cells from cultured PBMCs, taken from culture after CMV antigen stimulation. The TCR originated in a human donor in good health (CMV status not recorded). Some clones in this sample may be carry-over from other donors' samples. This rearrangement joins TRBV7-2 to TRBJ2-7; D might be TRBD2 (6 bases). The CDR3 here is CASSWGGPEQYF. CDR3 nucleotides: TGTGCCAGCAGCTGGGGAGGTCCTGAGCAGTACTTC.